Below, 12 T cell receptor beta chains from the same sample are listed, as sequenced in a study of blood T cells in healthy people across ages. The second PCR ran roughly 6 to 11 cycles with a sample-barcoded 5' primer and J-beta primers. TCRdb processed the 5' RACE reads anew with MiXCR; each CDR3 protein has one entry. The table has about 730,000 distinct CDR3 sequences, roughly 41% seen once. Input material: blood. These receptor sequences come from a woman between 55 and 75 years old in good health.

The chain combines TRBV28 with TRBJ2-5; 7 bases line up with TRBD2. The CDR3 covers 14 residues. CDR1 is MDHEN and CDR2 is SYDVKM in the germline V gene. With V trimmed by 3 bases and J by 3 bases, 4 bases remained unmatched. CDR3 sequence: CASSFGGGKETQYF. The CDR3 DNA follows: TGTGCCAGCAGTTTTGGCGGGGGAAAAGAGACCCAGTACTTC.

The chain joins TRBV28 to TRBJ1-5, with no clear D. The CDR3 spans 15 residues. The V end was cut by 2 bases, the J end by 3 bases, with 11 bases between. Germline CDR1 is MDHEN and CDR2 is SYDVKM. CDR3 DNA sequence: TGTGCCAGCAGTTTACGGGGTATAGTCAATCAGCCCCAGCATTTT. Translating gives CASSLRGIVNQPQHF. The complete variable domain, with remaining parts taken from reference TRBV28 and TRBJ1-5, reads DVKVTQSSRYLVKRTGEKVFLECVQDMDHENMFWYRQDPGLGLRLIYFSYDVKMKEKGDIPEGYSVSREKKERFSLILESASTNQTSMYLCASSLRGIVNQPQHFGDGTRLSIL.

This clonotype was observed a few times. The chain combines TRBV20-1 with TRBJ1-2; TRBD1 is a possible D gene (6 bases). V was trimmed by 1 base and J by 1 base, leaving 16 bases between them. The CDR3 length is 16 residues. Germline CDR1 and CDR2: DFQATT and SNEGSKA (reference sequence). CDR3 residues: CSARGVREGVNYGYTF. CDR3 DNA sequence: TGCAGTGCTAGAGGAGTCAGGGAGGGGGTTAACTATGGCTACACCTTC.

There are a few counts of this clonotype. The chain joins TRBV20-1 to TRBJ2-3; 8 nucleotides match TRBD2. CDR1 DFQATT and CDR2 SNEGSKA come from the germline V gene (reference sequence). This CDR3 contains 14 residues. After removal of 6 bases from V and 2 bases from J, the junction contained 7 bases not matched to a gene. This CDR3 is CSAESGGLTDTQYF. In DNA form, the CDR3 reads TGCAGTGCGGAGAGCGGGGGCCTCACAGATACGCAGTATTTT.

V usage is TRBV27 and J usage is TRBJ2-1; 7 bases match TRBD1. This CDR3 has 14 residues. Trimming cost V 10 bases and J 4 bases; bases outside gene matches: 10. Germline V gene sequence: CDR1 MNHEY, CDR2 SMNVEV (reference sequence). CDR3 region: CANRTGQTYNEQFF. The CDR3 nucleotides read TGTGCCAACAGAACGGGACAGACTTACAATGAGCAGTTCTTC.

V usage is TRBV7-3 and J usage is TRBJ2-2; D is possibly TRBD1 or TRBD2 (6 bases each). There are 14 residues in the CDR3. V was trimmed by 5 bases and J by 6 bases, leaving 13 bases between them. Germline lookup yields CDR1 SGHTA and CDR2 FQGTGA. CDR3 loop: CASSAGQAAGELFF. For the CDR3, the DNA is TGTGCCAGCAGCGCGGGACAAGCTGCCGGGGAGCTGTTTTTT.

The chain joins TRBV4-2 to TRBJ2-1; D is possibly TRBD1 (5 bases). The closer fit of TRBJ2-7 to the DNA end suggests the J call may be wrong. Germline CDR1 LGHNA, CDR2 YNFKEQ. CDR3 length equals 16 residues. CDR3 nucleotide sequence: TGTGCCAGCAGCCAAGTTTCCACAGGAATCTACAATGAGCAGTACTTC. It yields the protein CASSQVSTGIYNEQYF.

The V call is TRBV20-1, the J call TRBJ2-1, with 8 bases that match TRBD2. Per the germline V gene, CDR1 is DFQATT and CDR2 is SNEGSKA (reference sequence). Trimming cost V 7 bases and J 3 bases; bases outside gene matches: 8. This CDR3 is 14 amino acids long. CDR3 nucleotides: TGCAGTGATAGGGTAGCGGGGAACTACAATGAGCAGTTCTTC. Amino acid sequence: CSDRVAGNYNEQFF.

This clonotype was observed a few times. The chain carries TRBV10-2 and TRBJ2-3; no clear D gene. The CDR3 has 14 residues. Germline V gene lookup returns CDR1 WSHSY and CDR2 SAAADI. The V end was cut by 0 bases, the J end by 6 bases, with 10 bases between. The chain's CDR3 is CASSESTSWDTQYF. The CDR3 DNA reads as TGCGCCAGCAGTGAGTCGACTTCCTGGGATACGCAGTATTTT.

With regard to this clonotype: The junction departs from germline at one end; a sequencing error may be responsible. The CDR3 region is CASSSSESADAQYF. Written as DNA, the CDR3 is TGTGCCAGCAGTTCTAGCGAGAGCGCAGATGCGCAGTATTTT. The genes are TRBV12-3 or TRBV12-4 and TRBJ2-3; tentatively, D is TRBD2 (6 bases). The CDR3 is made up of 14 amino acids.

The chain employs TRBV9 and TRBJ2-1; D is possibly TRBD1 (6 bases). V dropped 0 bases and J dropped 5 bases, with 15 bases sitting between them. CDR1 and CDR2 from the germline V gene are SGDLS and YYNGEE. The length of the CDR3 is 16 residues. The CDR3 DNA sequence: TGTGCCAGCAGCGTAGGGTCAGGGGCGGTGGACAATGAGCAGTTCTTC. Translated: CASSVGSGAVDNEQFF.

The chain employs TRBV2 and TRBJ2-7; TRBD1 agrees at 7 bases. CDR3 length: 11 residues. The V and J ends lost 11 bases and 3 bases, in that order; junction bases with no gene match: 4. The germline CDR1 and CDR2 sequences are SNHLY and FYNNEI. CDR3 sequence reads: CAGGQNYEQYF. The CDR3 nucleotides are TGTGCCGGGGGACAGAACTACGAGCAGTACTTC.